The following is a T cell receptor (beta chain) sequence with its context. Its specificity is not known. The source of the sample is a study of cytomegalovirus exposure and HLA in healthy donors. The study's findings and limits: The authors confirmed in vitro that a few CMV-associated chains were specific for CMV antigens. Most CMV-associated TCR beta chains appeared HLA-restricted in a later analysis.

Losses at the gene ends were 8 bases for V and 3 bases for J; bases not matched to a gene: 12. From germline, CDR1 is LGHNA and CDR2 YSLEER. This CDR3 is 15 amino acids long. Primers included in the PCR were 60 Vbeta and 13 Jbeta primers. Repertoires were generated with immunoSEQ multiplex PCR, while TCRdb's copy carries only in-frame clones and drops some. Among 90,000 to 100,000 clones, about 80% were seen once, and the ten largest hold 2%. The rearrangement uses TRBV4-3 and TRBJ2-7; 8 bases are a match to TRBD2. What was sequenced was PBMCs. The sequence was collected from a man aged 35 to 55 in good health and CMV-seronegative. The CDR3 region is CASGSGGPSIYEQYF. CDR3 DNA sequence: TGCGCCAGCGGTTCGGGAGGGCCTTCTATCTACGAGCAGTACTTC.